A selection of T cell receptor beta chains follows, all from one sample in a study of blood T cell repertoires in COVID-19. The data were produced by immunoSEQ multiplex PCR, yet TCRdb's version contains in-frame clones alone and is incomplete. Of just under 30,000 clones in the sample, roughly nine tenths were seen once. The sequenced material came from peripheral blood. The receptors shown here come from a human donor in a cohort sampled during active COVID-19. CDR3s include the opening cysteine and the closing phenylalanine or tryptophan. The order of the fields is clone size, J gene, D gene, V gene, CDR3 protein, CDR3 DNA. The D gene is left open where the match is weak. Not all rows give a size; the values are once, few, many and, for expanded clones, a class.

clone_size: .; j_call: TRBJ2-5; d_call: TRBD2; v_call: TRBV28; cdr3_aa: CASSGLAGGRETQYF; cdr3_nt: TGTGCCAGCAGTGGGCTAGCGGGGGGGCGAGAGACCCAGTACTTC
clone_size: .; j_call: TRBJ2-1; d_call: TRBD2; v_call: TRBV14; cdr3_aa: CASSQDQTSFYNEQFF; cdr3_nt: TGTGCCAGCAGCCAAGATCAGACTAGCTTTTACAATGAGCAGTTCTTC
clone_size: .; j_call: TRBJ2-3; d_call: .; v_call: TRBV6-6; cdr3_aa: CASSYRTDDTQYF; cdr3_nt: TGTGCCAGCAGCTACAGAACAGACGATACGCAGTATTTT
clone_size: .; j_call: TRBJ1-1; d_call: .; v_call: TRBV6-2/TRBV6-3; cdr3_aa: CASSRQLFEAFF; cdr3_nt: TGTGCCAGCAGTCGACAGCTTTTCGAAGCTTTCTTT
clone_size: .; j_call: TRBJ2-2; d_call: .; v_call: TRBV19; cdr3_aa: CASSIDLGSTGELFF; cdr3_nt: TGTGCCAGTAGTATAGATCTCGGGTCAACCGGGGAGCTGTTTTTT
clone_size: .; j_call: TRBJ2-1; d_call: TRBD2; v_call: TRBV5-1; cdr3_aa: CASSLDSGGVAYNEQFF; cdr3_nt: TGCGCCAGCAGCTTGGACAGCGGGGGGGTTGCCTACAATGAGCAGTTCTTC
clone_size: .; j_call: TRBJ2-2; d_call: .; v_call: TRBV10-3; cdr3_aa: CAIRVAVNTGELFF; cdr3_nt: TGTGCCATCCGGGTAGCAGTTAACACCGGGGAGCTGTTTTTT
clone_size: few; j_call: TRBJ2-7; d_call: .; v_call: TRBV30; cdr3_aa: CAWSVGGTLTYEQYF; cdr3_nt: TGTGCCTGGAGTGTAGGAGGCACCCTAACCTACGAGCAGTACTTC
clone_size: .; j_call: TRBJ2-4; d_call: .; v_call: TRBV21-1; cdr3_aa: CASTPGTGENIQYF; cdr3_nt: TGTGCCAGCACCCCTGGGACAGGAGAAAACATTCAGTACTTC
clone_size: .; j_call: TRBJ2-3; d_call: .; v_call: TRBV6-5; cdr3_aa: CASISSGTDTQYF; cdr3_nt: TGTGCCAGCATCTCTAGCGGCACAGATACGCAGTATTTT
clone_size: .; j_call: TRBJ2-3; d_call: TRBD2; v_call: TRBV6-2/TRBV6-3; cdr3_aa: CASSYSRGGADTQYF; cdr3_nt: TGTGCCAGCAGTTACAGTCGGGGGGGAGCAGATACGCAGTATTTT
clone_size: .; j_call: TRBJ2-5; d_call: .; v_call: TRBV28; cdr3_aa: CASSLSLGGETQYF; cdr3_nt: TGTGCCAGCAGTTTAAGCCTGGGGGGAGAGACCCAGTACTTC
clone_size: .; j_call: TRBJ2-4; d_call: TRBD2; v_call: TRBV6-2/TRBV6-3; cdr3_aa: CASSYMSGGAKNIQYF; cdr3_nt: TGTGCCAGCAGTTACATGAGCGGGGGGGCCAAAAACATTCAGTACTTC
clone_size: .; j_call: TRBJ2-3; d_call: .; v_call: TRBV11-1; cdr3_aa: CASSFAGDTQYF; cdr3_nt: TGTGCCAGCAGCTTCGCAGGGGATACGCAGTATTTT
clone_size: .; j_call: TRBJ2-7; d_call: TRBD1; v_call: TRBV6-1; cdr3_aa: CASSERPGQVYEQYF; cdr3_nt: TGTGCCAGCAGTGAAAGACCGGGACAGGTATACGAGCAGTACTTC
clone_size: .; j_call: TRBJ1-5; d_call: .; v_call: TRBV20-1; cdr3_aa: CSASPSTANQPQHF; cdr3_nt: TGCAGTGCTAGTCCGTCGACAGCGAATCAGCCCCAGCATTTT
clone_size: .; j_call: TRBJ2-7; d_call: .; v_call: TRBV20-1; cdr3_aa: CSATLEYEQYF; cdr3_nt: TGCAGTGCAACGTTGGAGTACGAGCAGTACTTC
clone_size: .; j_call: TRBJ1-5; d_call: .; v_call: TRBV27; cdr3_aa: CASSATGNNQPQHF; cdr3_nt: TGTGCCAGCAGCGCAACAGGGAACAATCAGCCCCAGCATTTT
clone_size: few; j_call: TRBJ1-3; d_call: .; v_call: TRBV6-5; cdr3_aa: CASSYDSLISGNTIYF; cdr3_nt: TGTGCCAGCAGTTACGACAGCCTAATCTCTGGAAACACCATATATTTT
clone_size: .; j_call: TRBJ2-3; d_call: TRBD2; v_call: TRBV29-1; cdr3_aa: CSLGLAGASTDTQYF; cdr3_nt: TGCAGCTTGGGACTAGCGGGCGCTAGCACAGATACGCAGTATTTT
clone_size: .; j_call: TRBJ1-1; d_call: TRBD1; v_call: TRBV5-1; cdr3_aa: CASSRSGQGAYTEAFF; cdr3_nt: TGCGCCAGCAGCCGATCGGGACAGGGGGCCTACACTGAAGCTTTCTTT
clone_size: .; j_call: TRBJ2-5; d_call: TRBD2; v_call: TRBV27; cdr3_aa: CASSYGGGRSLYF; cdr3_nt: TGTGCCAGCAGTTATGGGGGGGGACGTTCCCTGTACTTC
clone_size: .; j_call: TRBJ2-7; d_call: TRBD2; v_call: TRBV7-8; cdr3_aa: CASRGGFPYEQYF; cdr3_nt: TGTGCCAGCCGGGGGGGTTTTCCCTACGAGCAGTACTTC